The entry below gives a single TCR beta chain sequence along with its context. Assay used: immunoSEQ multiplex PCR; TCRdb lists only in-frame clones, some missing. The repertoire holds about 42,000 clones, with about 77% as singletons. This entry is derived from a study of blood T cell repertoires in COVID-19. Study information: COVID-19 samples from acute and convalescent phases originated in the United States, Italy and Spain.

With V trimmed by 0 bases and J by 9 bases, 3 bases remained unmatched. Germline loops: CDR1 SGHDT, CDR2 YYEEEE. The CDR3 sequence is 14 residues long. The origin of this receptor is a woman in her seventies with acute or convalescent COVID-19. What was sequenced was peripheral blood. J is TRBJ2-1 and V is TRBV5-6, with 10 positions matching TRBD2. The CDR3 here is CASSLELAGFEQFF. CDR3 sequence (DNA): TGTGCCAGCAGCTTGGAACTAGCGGGGTTTGAGCAGTTCTTC.